This T cell receptor (beta chain) emerged from a study of blood T cell repertoires in COVID-19. About the research overall: Acute and convalescent COVID-19 samples came from the United States, Italy and Spain. T cells, B-cell-depleted T cells, or PBMCs supplied cDNA or gDNA.

In the original analysis: For nucleated cells, counts were estimated from reference gene primer amplification. TCRdb's copy holds only in-frame clones and misses some; the assay was immunoSEQ multiplex PCR. V, J and clone size are those of that table, while D and trimming were read from the DNA. The sample lists 150,000 or so clones, about 90% occurring once. This clone was detected once. Germline lookup yields CDR1 SGHNT and CDR2 YYREEE (reference sequence). The CDR3 consists of 19 residues. V lost 1 base and J lost 1; bases outside the gene matches: 10. The sample taken for sequencing was peripheral blood. This receptor was obtained from a man in his fifties with acute or convalescent COVID-19. This chain connects TRBV5-4 to TRBJ2-2; 10 bases align to TRBD1. In nucleotides, the CDR3 is TGTGCCAGCAGCTTGATGAGACAGGGGGCGAGGGGGAACACCGGGGAGCTGTTTTTT. Translating it yields CASSLMRQGARGNTGELFF.